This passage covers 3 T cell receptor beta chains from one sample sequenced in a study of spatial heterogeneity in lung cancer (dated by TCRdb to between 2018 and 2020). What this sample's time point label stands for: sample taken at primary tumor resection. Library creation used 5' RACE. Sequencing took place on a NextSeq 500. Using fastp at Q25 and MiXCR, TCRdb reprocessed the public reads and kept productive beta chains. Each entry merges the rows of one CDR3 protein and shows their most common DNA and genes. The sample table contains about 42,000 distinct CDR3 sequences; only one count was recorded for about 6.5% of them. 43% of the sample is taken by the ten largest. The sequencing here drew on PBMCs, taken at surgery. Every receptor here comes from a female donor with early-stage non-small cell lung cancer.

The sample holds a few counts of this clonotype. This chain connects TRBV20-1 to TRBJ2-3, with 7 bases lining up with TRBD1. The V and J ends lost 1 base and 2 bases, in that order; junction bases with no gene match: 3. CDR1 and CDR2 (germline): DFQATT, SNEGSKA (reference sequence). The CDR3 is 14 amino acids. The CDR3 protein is CSARGGQTTDTQYF. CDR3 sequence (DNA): TGCAGTGCTAGAGGGGGACAGACCACAGATACGCAGTATTTT.

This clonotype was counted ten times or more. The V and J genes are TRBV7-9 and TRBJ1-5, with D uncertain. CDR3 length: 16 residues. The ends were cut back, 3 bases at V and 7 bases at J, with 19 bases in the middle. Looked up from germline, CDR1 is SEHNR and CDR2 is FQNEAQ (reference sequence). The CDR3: CASSLFDGAKRQPQHF. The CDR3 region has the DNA TGTGCCAGCAGCTTGTTCGACGGAGCGAAGAGACAGCCCCAGCATTTT.

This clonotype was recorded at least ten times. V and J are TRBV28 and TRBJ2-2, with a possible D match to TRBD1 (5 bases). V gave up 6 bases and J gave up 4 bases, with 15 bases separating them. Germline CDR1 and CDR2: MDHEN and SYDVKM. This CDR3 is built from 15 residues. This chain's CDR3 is CASRLGRAGTGELFF. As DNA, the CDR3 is TGTGCCAGCAGACTGGGCAGGGCTGGCACCGGGGAGCTGTTTTTT.